Given below is one T cell receptor beta chain in context. The record originates from a study of blood T cell repertoires in COVID-19. Study-level information: Sites across the United States, Italy and Spain contributed samples from acute and convalescent COVID-19. The cDNA or gDNA used as material had been derived from T cells, B-cell-depleted T cells, or PBMCs.

Original processing notes: Using reference gene primer amplification, nucleated cell counts were estimated. Measured with immunoSEQ multiplex PCR; TCRdb has only the in-frame clones, and not every one. Clone size and the V and J calls come from that table; the DNA yielded D and trimming. The profile shows approximately 73,000 clones, around nine tenths of them singletons. This CDR3 contains 15 residues. The germline V gene has CDR1 MNHEY and CDR2 SVGEGT. V was pared by 6 bases and J by 9 bases, with 7 bases of the junction left unmatched. The chain has TRBV6-2 or TRBV6-3 and TRBJ2-1; 14 nucleotides match TRBD2. The receptor was isolated from a woman in her sixties or seventies with acute or convalescent COVID-19. Sequenced input: peripheral blood. The CDR3 here is CASSQTSGGAGEQFF. The DNA of the CDR3 is TGTGCCAGCAGCCAGACTAGCGGGGGGGCAGGTGAGCAGTTCTTC.